Shown below are 21 T cell receptor beta chains from a single sample sequenced in a study of regulatory T cells in long-lasting Graves disease (dated by TCRdb to the early 2020s). Library construction relied on multiplex PCR. Reads for this sample came from an Illumina HiSeq 4000. To build TCR beta libraries, CDR3 regions were amplified by Arm-PCR using iRepertoire HTBI primers. TCRdb redid the processing of the public reads, applying fastp at Q25 and MiXCR, and retained in-frame beta chains. CDR3 protein duplicates are merged, each entry listing the most common genes and DNA. The sample table contains some 500,000 distinct CDR3 sequences; only one count was recorded for about 14% of them. The ten biggest clones cover roughly a tenth of the sample. Explained via the paper, the time point label denotes: newly diagnosed GD, antithyroid drugs for less than 3 months. For both TCR sequencing and RNA sequencing, RNA was extracted from PBMCs in TRIzol.

This sample was shared with a second study, whose subject was T cells in Graves' hyperthyroidism and ophthalmopathy.

The material was peripheral blood mononuclear cells (PBMCs), obtained at new diagnosis, from a patient treated with antithyroid drugs. These receptors originate from a man under 40 with Graves disease. Donor details come from another sample of the same person, matched by shared clones.

The rearrangement uses TRBV18 and TRBJ2-3; tentatively, D is TRBD2 (6 bases). Germline values: CDR1 KGHSH, CDR2 LQKENI. The CDR3 sequence is 11 residues long. Trimming shortened V by 8 bases and J by 5 bases, and 8 bases separated the two germline ends. The CDR3 DNA reads as TGTGCCAGCACGCGGGGAGATACGCAGTATTTT. Protein sequence: CASTRGDTQYF.

This clonotype was recorded many times. The chain carries TRBV20-1 and TRBJ2-2; D gene unclear. Looked up from germline, CDR1 is DFQATT and CDR2 is SNEGSKA (reference sequence). CDR3 length: 15 residues. V lost 5 bases and J 0 bases, leaving 13 bases between the germline ends. CDR3 loop: CSAPPAFTNTGELFF. The CDR3 coding sequence is TGCAGTGCTCCGCCGGCATTCACGAACACCGGGGAGCTGTTTTTT.

With respect to this clonotype: Being one base from a much bigger clone, this may be a read error. The gene calls are TRBV6-5 and TRBJ2-1; 9 nucleotides agree with TRBD1. The CDR3 is 15 residues long. In germline, CDR1 is MNHEY, CDR2 SVGAGI. The ends lost 4 bases at V and 2 bases at J; junction bases unmatched: 3. This CDR3 reads CASSWGQGPYNEQFF. In nucleotides, the CDR3 is TGTGCCAGCAGTTGGGGACAGGGTCCCTACAATGAGCAGTTCTTC.

This clonotype has more than one count but fewer than ten. The chain has TRBV30 and TRBJ2-1; D gene uncertain. The V and J ends lost 3 bases and 0 bases respectively, with 12 bases between them. CDR3 length equals 15 residues. CDR1 and CDR2 from the germline V gene are GTSNPN and SVGIG (reference sequence). In nucleotides, the CDR3 is TGTGCCTGGAGCCTTGGGATTAGCTCCTACAATGAGCAGTTCTTC. Its protein is CAWSLGISSYNEQFF.

This clonotype has just a few counts. Given a much more abundant clone one base away, this may be a read error. The rearrangement uses TRBV29-1 and TRBJ2-1; 13 bases map to TRBD2. The CDR3 runs 15 residues. Germline V lookup: CDR1 SQVTM, CDR2 ANQGSEA. The CDR3 spells CNGGLAGVVYNEQFF. CDR3 sequence (DNA): TGCAACGGTGGACTAGCGGGAGTGGTCTACAATGAGCAGTTCTTC.

This clonotype was detected only a few times. A clone one base away is much larger, so this may be a read error. V is TRBV29-1 and J is TRBJ1-5; a weak D match, TRBD1 (5 bases). With 6 bases removed from V and 5 bases from J, the gap between germline ends came to 14 bases. Germline CDR1 reads SQVTM; CDR2 reads ANQGSEA. The CDR3 loop spans 13 amino acids. As DNA, the CDR3 is TGCAGCGTGGGACGGGGCGGCGATCAGCCCCAGCATTTT. Translation: CSVGRGGDQPQHF.

In the case of this clonotype: A single base separates this from a much larger clone, so it may be a read error. This rearrangement joins TRBV6-1 to TRBJ2-3; no clear D. This CDR3 is 13 amino acids long. V was clipped by 8 bases and J by 6 bases, with 15 bases between them. Germline CDR1 and CDR2: MNHNS and SASEGT. The chain's CDR3 is CASGVPEWDTQYF. The CDR3 nucleotides read TGTGCCAGCGGTGTACCAGAGTGGGATACGCAGTATTTT.

The sample holds a few counts of this clonotype. CDR3 sequence reads: CASSVEQGDGYTF. In nucleotides, the CDR3 is TGTGCCAGCAGCGTAGAACAGGGAGATGGCTACACCTTC. The rearrangement links TRBV9 to TRBJ1-2; tentative D call: TRBD1 (6 bases). Trimming shortened V by 0 bases and J by 6 bases, and 9 bases separated the two germline ends. Germline assignment: CDR1 SGDLS and CDR2 YYNGEE. The CDR3 contains 13 residues.

Points on this clonotype: A much larger clone lies one base from this, so it may be a read error. This rearrangement joins TRBV20-1 to TRBJ1-1; no clear D gene. V was clipped by 3 bases and J by 1 base, with 6 bases between them. Germline V gene sequence: CDR1 DFQATT, CDR2 SNEGSKA (reference sequence). The length of the CDR3 is 12 residues. CDR3 amino acids: CSASRGNTEAFF. CDR3 DNA sequence: TGCAGTGCTAGTCGGGGGAACACTGAAGCTTTCTTT.

Many counts were recorded for this clonotype. The chain couples TRBV28 to TRBJ2-2; perhaps TRBD2 as D (5 bases). Trimming pared 2 bases from V and 7 bases from J, leaving 14 bases between. The CDR3 spans 15 residues. Germline CDR1 and CDR2: MDHEN and SYDVKM. CDR3 protein: CASSLPGIGIGELFF. The DNA for the CDR3 is TGTGCCAGCAGTTTACCCGGGATTGGGATCGGGGAGCTGTTTTTT.

This clonotype has a handful of counts. The chain carries TRBV5-1 and TRBJ2-2; the match to TRBD2 covers 10 bases. This CDR3 has 16 residues. Trimming took 4 bases from V and 4 from J; bases not matched to a gene: 7. In germline, CDR1 is SGHRS, CDR2 YFSETQ. CDR3 region: CASSISGRQGTGELFF. The CDR3 nucleotides are TGCGCCAGCAGCATTAGCGGGAGGCAAGGCACCGGGGAGCTGTTTTTT.

This clonotype was observed many times. V gene TRBV12-3 or TRBV12-4 combines with J gene TRBJ1-4, with D uncertain. The V end lost 4 bases, the J end lost 0 bases, and 9 bases lay between the germline ends. This CDR3 region has 15 residues. The CDR3 sequence: CASSYRVATNEKLFF. For the CDR3, the DNA is TGTGCCAGCAGTTACCGAGTCGCAACTAATGAAAAACTGTTTTTT.

This clonotype was seen repeatedly, ten times or more. The rearrangement joins TRBV20-1 to TRBJ2-7, with TRBD2 identical over 10 bases. From germline, CDR1 is DFQATT and CDR2 SNEGSKA (reference sequence). V was pared by 3 bases and J by 2 bases, with 10 bases of the junction left unmatched. This CDR3 is 16 amino acids long. Here the CDR3 DNA reads TGCAGTGCTAGGGAGCGGGAGGGCCCGAGGCCCTACGAGCAGTACTTC. Its translation is CSAREREGPRPYEQYF.

Ten or more counts support this clonotype. This sequence joins TRBV19 and TRBJ2-5; D perhaps matches TRBD2 (6 bases). Trimming cost V 7 bases and J 1 base, with 16 bases left between them. Germline V gives CDR1 LNHDA, CDR2 SQIVND (reference sequence). The CDR3 extends over 15 amino acids. DNA of the CDR3: TGTGCCAGTACAAATTTTGGCGGGGCCCAAGAGACCCAGTACTTC. Translating gives CASTNFGGAQETQYF.

This clonotype was seen ten or more times. The rearrangement joins TRBV27 to TRBJ2-2; tentatively, D is TRBD2 (5 bases). The CDR3 is 16 amino acids. Germline loops: CDR1 MNHEY, CDR2 SMNVEV (reference sequence). V gave up 1 base and J gave up 1 base, with 10 bases separating them. CDR3 region: CASSLFPSLNTGELFF. The CDR3 coding sequence is TGTGCCAGCAGTTTATTCCCTAGCCTGAACACCGGGGAGCTGTTTTTT.

At least ten counts were recorded for this clonotype. The V gene is TRBV24-1, the J gene TRBJ2-1, with D perhaps TRBD1 (6 bases). The CDR3 has 19 residues. V lost 5 bases and J lost 5, with 27 bases in between. The germline V gene has CDR1 KGHDR and CDR2 SFDVKD. CDR3 loop: CATSVRAGQQGWGNNEQFF. In nucleotides, the CDR3 is TGTGCCACCAGTGTACGGGCCGGACAACAGGGATGGGGAAACAATGAGCAGTTCTTC.

The V gene is TRBV5-8, the J gene TRBJ2-2, with 7 bases aligning to TRBD1. The V segment lost 7 bases and the J segment 4 bases; nucleotides outside the gene matches: 10. The CDR3 is made up of 15 amino acids. CDR1 is SGHTS and CDR2 is YDEGEE in the germline V gene. The CDR3 loop is CASRTQGIGTGELFF. As DNA, the CDR3 is TGTGCCAGCCGTACACAGGGGATCGGCACCGGGGAGCTGTTTTTT. Complete variable domain (other parts from reference TRBV5-8 and TRBJ2-2): EAGVTQSPTHLIKTRGQQATLRCSPISGHTSVYWYQQALGLGLQFLLWYDEGEERNRGNFPPRFSGRQFPNYSSELNVNALELEDSALYLCASRTQGIGTGELFFGEGSRLTVL.

This clonotype was picked up a small number of times. The chain joins TRBV18 to TRBJ2-1; weak D call: TRBD1 (6 bases). CDR3 length: 14 amino acids. CDR1 KGHSH and CDR2 LQKENI come from the germline V gene. Trimming pared 6 bases from V and 3 bases from J, leaving 12 bases between. CDR3 in DNA: TGTGCCAGCTCTGACCAGGACAGCTACAATGAGCAGTTCTTC. This gives the protein CASSDQDSYNEQFF.

Worth noting for this clonotype: A read error is possible here, since a much larger clone lies one base away. V and J are TRBV5-1 and TRBJ2-7; TRBD1 is a possible D gene (5 bases). Germline V gives CDR1 SGHRS, CDR2 YFSETQ. The CDR3 is 15 amino acids. The CDR3 sequence: CTSSLVQGTGYEQYF. In DNA, the CDR3 is TGCACCAGCAGCTTGGTTCAGGGCACGGGCTACGAGCAGTACTTC.

This clonotype showed up many times. The chain joins TRBV30 to TRBJ1-1; D is uncertain. The CDR3 contains 12 residues. Germline assignment: CDR1 GTSNPN and CDR2 SVGIG (reference sequence). CDR3 protein: CGTRAANTEAFF. For the CDR3, the DNA is TGTGGGACGCGGGCGGCGAACACTGAAGCTTTCTTT.

This clonotype was picked up many times. The chain employs TRBV15 and TRBJ2-7; no clear D. The V end was cut by 2 bases, the J end by 2 bases, with 10 bases between. The CDR3 loop spans 14 amino acids. Germline CDR1 and CDR2: LNHNV and YYDKDF (reference sequence). The CDR3: CATSRSDFPYEQYF. The CDR3, as DNA: TGTGCCACCAGCAGATCCGATTTTCCCTACGAGCAGTACTTC.